These T cell receptor beta chains were read from a single sample in a study of metastatic and nonmetastatic thyroid tumors. With MiXCR, TCRdb reprocessed the PCR reads. Among about 18,000 clones listed, over 20% were seen once. The sample comprised tumor tissue. These receptors were taken from a female donor with papillary thyroid cancer or a benign thyroid nodule (not recorded which). Some clones in this sample may be carry-over from other donors' samples. CDR3s include the opening cysteine and the closing phenylalanine or tryptophan.

J gene	V gene	CDR3 protein
TRBJ1-3	TRBV20-1	CSATPTSLESGNTIYF
TRBJ1-5	TRBV20-1	CSARGGTGGRSSNQPQHF
TRBJ1-2	TRBV30	CAWSPAGAYGYTF
TRBJ2-7	TRBV5-1	CASSLTAGWGYEQYF
TRBJ1-1	TRBV6-2/TRBV6-3	CASSSQQGTEAFF
TRBJ2-7	TRBV20-1	CSASPLEVPYEQYF
TRBJ2-1	TRBV2	CATALAGGPNEQFF
TRBJ2-1	TRBV6-5	CASIRSGRLNEQFF
TRBJ1-4	TRBV4-1	CASSQDSYRSNEKLFF
TRBJ2-2	TRBV28	CASSPFGTENTGELFF
TRBJ1-2	TRBV7-9	CASSRDGLYGYTF
TRBJ1-2	TRBV11-2	CASSLDLRGDYGYTF
TRBJ1-3	TRBV6-1	CASRDRGFGNTIYF
TRBJ2-4	TRBV20-1	CSALRSPAKNIQYF
TRBJ1-1	TRBV28	CASSLGYNTEAFF
TRBJ2-2	TRBV20-1	CSAREGGRNTGELFF
TRBJ2-2	TRBV11-2	CASSLDRATGELFF
TRBJ1-4	TRBV6-1	CASSDFYAGNEKLFF
TRBJ1-4	TRBV6-1	CASSATGTGGEKLFF
TRBJ2-7	TRBV27	CASSRTGGGSEQYF
TRBJ2-1	TRBV6-2/TRBV6-3	CASSYLGPQNNEQFF
TRBJ2-5	TRBV27	CASSLDVNQETQYF
TRBJ1-4	TRBV9	CANSGGPDNEKLFF
TRBJ2-7	TRBV30	CAWREKVGRISYEQYF
TRBJ2-3	TRBV15	CATSDVRTDTQYF
TRBJ1-2	TRBV5-1	CASSLGQSFEGYTF
TRBJ1-1	TRBV27	CASSLGVGSEAFF
TRBJ1-5	TRBV18	CASSPAWDQPQHF
TRBJ2-7	TRBV10-3	CAVGGLSEYEQYF
TRBJ1-5	TRBV6-1	CASSEEGTGGGQPQHF
TRBJ1-6	TRBV20-1	CSATEQGVYNSPLHF
TRBJ1-6	TRBV20-1	CSAAYYNSPLHF
TRBJ2-3	TRBV28	CASSFAGAGLDTQYF
TRBJ1-2	TRBV6-2/TRBV6-3	CASSPDQITGYTF
TRBJ2-1	TRBV25-1	CASSEVFGSEQFF
TRBJ2-6	TRBV19	CASSQSGTGTANVLTF
TRBJ2-1	TRBV18	CASSHETGSSEQFF
TRBJ2-1	TRBV20-1	CSARDGRQQFF
TRBJ2-7	TRBV9	CASGGLGYEQYF
TRBJ2-1	TRBV4-2	CASSQPGTGGDGSYNEQFF
TRBJ1-5	TRBV27	CASRAGYQPQHF
TRBJ1-3	TRBV7-2	CASSLARAVGGNTIYF
TRBJ2-1	TRBV7-8	CASSRTSLNEQFF
TRBJ2-3	TRBV7-7	CASSLGGEDTQYF
TRBJ2-7	TRBV5-1	CASSLGAGALYEQYF
TRBJ2-7	TRBV5-1	CASSFTGRYEQYF
TRBJ1-5	TRBV19	CASSKGQLNSNQPQHF
TRBJ2-3	TRBV20-1	CSASGTASSTDTQYF